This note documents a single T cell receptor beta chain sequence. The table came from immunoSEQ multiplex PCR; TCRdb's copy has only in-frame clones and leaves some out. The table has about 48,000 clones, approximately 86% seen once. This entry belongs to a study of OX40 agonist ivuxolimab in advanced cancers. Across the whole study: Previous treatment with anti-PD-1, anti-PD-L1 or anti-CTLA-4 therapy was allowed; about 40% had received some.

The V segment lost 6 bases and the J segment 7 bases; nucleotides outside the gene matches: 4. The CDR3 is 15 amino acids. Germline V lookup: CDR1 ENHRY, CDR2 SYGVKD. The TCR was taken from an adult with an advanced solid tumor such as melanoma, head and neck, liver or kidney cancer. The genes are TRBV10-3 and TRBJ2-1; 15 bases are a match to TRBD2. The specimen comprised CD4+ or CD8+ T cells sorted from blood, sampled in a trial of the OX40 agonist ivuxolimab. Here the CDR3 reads CAIRGTSGGPNEQFF. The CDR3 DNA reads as TGTGCCATCAGGGGGACTAGCGGGGGGCCGAATGAGCAGTTCTTC.